Presented here are 18 T cell receptor beta chains from one specimen sequenced in a study of blood T cell repertoires in COVID-19. Measured with immunoSEQ multiplex PCR; TCRdb has only the in-frame clones, and not every one. The sample carries about 180,000 clones, over 80% recorded once. Sequencing used peripheral blood. The receptors come from a woman aged 40 to 49 with COVID-19, enrolled during active disease.

The chain has TRBV19 and TRBJ1-2; D is undetermined. Germline loops: CDR1 LNHDA, CDR2 SQIVND (reference sequence). V lost 7 bases, J lost 3 bases, and 18 bases lay in between. The CDR3 runs 15 residues. The CDR3 loop is CASTSSKGGHYGYTF. CDR3 DNA sequence: TGTGCCAGTACCTCGTCCAAAGGCGGTCACTATGGCTACACCTTC.

This clone was seen just once. CDR3 loop: CASREHRGSNEKLFF. In DNA form, the CDR3 reads TGTGCCAGCAGAGAACACAGGGGGTCTAATGAAAAACTGTTTTTT. This rearrangement joins TRBV27 to TRBJ1-4; the match to TRBD1 covers 8 bases. V lost 6 bases to trimming and J lost 3 bases; unmatched junction nucleotides: 6. This CDR3 is built from 15 residues. CDR1 and CDR2 from the germline V gene are MNHEY and SMNVEV (reference sequence).

The CDR3 loop is CAWSKPPGDYGYTF. CDR3 coding DNA: TGTGCCTGGAGTAAACCCCCAGGGGACTATGGCTACACCTTC. The V and J genes are TRBV30 and TRBJ1-2, with a tentative D call TRBD1 (6 bases). The CDR3 contains 14 residues. Germline CDR1 GTSNPN, CDR2 SVGIG (reference sequence). V was trimmed by 2 bases and J by 3 bases, leaving 13 bases between them.

The chain carries TRBV18 and TRBJ1-2, with 9 bases that match TRBD1. Trimming removed 4 bases from V and 6 bases from J; junction bases left unmatched: 15. The CDR3 sequence is 17 residues long. The germline V gene encodes CDR1 KGHSH and CDR2 LQKENI. The CDR3 sequence is CASSHAIFPGQGDGYTF. DNA for the CDR3: TGTGCCAGCTCACATGCTATTTTCCCGGGACAGGGCGATGGCTACACCTTC.

A few counts support this clone. The V call is TRBV19, the J call TRBJ1-1, with 7 bases identical to TRBD1. CDR3 length: 13 amino acids. Trimming took 5 bases from V and 5 from J; bases not matched to a gene: 5. Germline values: CDR1 LNHDA, CDR2 SQIVND (reference sequence). CDR3: CASSATGVTEAFF. The DNA of the CDR3 is TGTGCCAGTAGTGCAACAGGGGTTACTGAAGCTTTCTTT.

V is TRBV10-3 and J is TRBJ2-2; D remains ambiguous. CDR1 and CDR2 (germline): ENHRY, SYGVKD. The CDR3 contains 14 residues. V was clipped by 0 bases and J by 6 bases, with 8 bases between them. The CDR3 DNA is TGTGCCATCAGTGAGTCAGCTTTCGCCGGGGAGCTGTTTTTT. It yields the protein CAISESAFAGELFF.

The J gene is TRBJ2-1, the V gene TRBV27, with a possible D match to TRBD2 (6 bases). Germline CDR1 and CDR2: MNHEY and SMNVEV (reference sequence). This CDR3 comprises 12 residues. Trimming pared 7 bases from V and 6 bases from J, leaving 10 bases between. This CDR3 reads CASTTRSNEQFF. The CDR3, as DNA: TGTGCCAGCACGACTAGGAGCAATGAGCAGTTCTTC.

The V call is TRBV5-1, the J call TRBJ2-7, with TRBD2 identical over 11 bases. The trim removed 4 bases at V and 3 bases at J, leaving 9 bases unmatched. Germline V CDR1 and CDR2: SGHRS, YFSETQ. The CDR3 is 16 amino acids. CDR3 residues: CASSPYPGTSGYEQYF. CDR3 coding DNA: TGCGCCAGCAGCCCCTACCCCGGGACTAGCGGCTACGAGCAGTACTTC.

This clone was recorded only once. J is TRBJ1-2 and V is TRBV25-1; TRBD1 is a possible D gene (6 bases). This CDR3 comprises 13 residues. V lost 3 bases to trimming and J lost 7 bases, with 12 bases between them. Germline assignment: CDR1 MGHDK and CDR2 SYGVNS. CDR3 amino acids: CASSDAGAGGYTF. The DNA for the CDR3 is TGTGCCAGCAGTGACGCGGGGGCTGGTGGCTACACCTTC.

The chain couples TRBV4-1 to TRBJ1-2; 10 bases map to TRBD1. Germline V gene sequence: CDR1 MGHRA, CDR2 YSYEKL. The CDR3 loop spans 13 amino acids. Trimming cost V 5 bases and J 6 bases; bases outside gene matches: 3. DNA of the CDR3: TGCGCCAGCAGCGAGGACAGGGGGAATGGCTACACCTTC. As protein: CASSEDRGNGYTF.

The chain employs TRBV4-1 and TRBJ1-2; D ambiguous. V lost 6 bases and J 5 bases, leaving 13 bases between the germline ends. The CDR3 extends over 13 amino acids. Germline V gene sequence: CDR1 MGHRA, CDR2 YSYEKL. The CDR3 bases are TGCGCCAGCAGTCAAATCCCCCCGTATGGCTACACCTTC. It yields the protein CASSQIPPYGYTF.

V gene TRBV7-8 combines with J gene TRBJ2-7; 8 bases are a match to TRBD1. The CDR3 contains 15 residues. The germline V gene has CDR1 SGHVS and CDR2 FQNEAQ. V gave up 1 base and J gave up 4 bases; unmatched junction bases: 6. The CDR3 DNA sequence: TGTGCCAGCAGCTTAGTCGGCAGGGGGCTATACGAGCAGTACTTC. It encodes CASSLVGRGLYEQYF.

This chain links TRBV5-1 with TRBJ2-5; D may be TRBD1 (6 bases). The CDR3 has 15 amino acids. V was pared by 1 base and J by 3 bases, with 13 bases between. Germline V gene data show CDR1 as SGHRS and CDR2 as YFSETQ. The CDR3: CASSLRAGDEETQYF. CDR3 sequence (DNA): TGCGCCAGCAGCTTGAGGGCAGGGGATGAAGAGACCCAGTACTTC.

The gene calls are TRBV19 and TRBJ2-1; D gene ambiguous. CDR3 length: 15 residues. Germline V CDR1 and CDR2: LNHDA, SQIVND (reference sequence). V was cut by 7 bases and J by 6 bases, with 19 bases left in between. CDR3 bases: TGTGCCAGTACTCGTGGCTCGCAGAATGGCAATGAGCAGTTCTTC. Residues: CASTRGSQNGNEQFF.

The rearrangement links TRBV24-1 to TRBJ1-5; no clear D gene. V dropped 10 bases and J dropped 0 bases, with 9 bases sitting between them. The CDR3 consists of 13 residues. Germline values: CDR1 KGHDR, CDR2 SFDVKD. The CDR3 region is CATQEVSNQPQHF. CDR3 in DNA: TGTGCCACTCAAGAGGTTAGCAATCAGCCCCAGCATTTT.

The V call is TRBV28, the J call TRBJ1-2; 7 positions agree with TRBD1. The V gene's germline CDR1 is MDHEN and CDR2 SYDVKM. The CDR3 loop spans 13 amino acids. The V segment lost 2 bases and the J segment 10 bases; nucleotides outside the gene matches: 7. CDR3 in DNA: TGTGCCAGCAGTTTAAGAACAGGGGACGACTACACCTTC. Its translation: CASSLRTGDDYTF.

The chain carries TRBV11-2 and TRBJ1-2, with 9 bases that match TRBD1. CDR1 is SGHAT, CDR2 FQNNGV, per germline. This CDR3 contains 17 residues. V was pared by 5 bases and J by 8 bases, with 18 bases of the junction left unmatched. The CDR3 loop reads CASSVLQGAVVIGGYTF. The CDR3 nucleotides are TGTGCCAGCAGCGTATTACAGGGGGCGGTCGTCATTGGAGGCTACACCTTC.

The V and J genes are TRBV19 and TRBJ2-1; a possible D gene is TRBD1 (5 bases). Trimming removed 4 bases from V and 6 bases from J, with 16 bases in between. Germline V gives CDR1 LNHDA, CDR2 SQIVND (reference sequence). The CDR3 is 15 amino acids. CDR3 DNA: TGTGCCAGTAGTACCCCCGTGGGGCAAATCAATGAGCAGTTCTTC. It translates to CASSTPVGQINEQFF.